Reported below is one T cell receptor (beta chain). Naive, central memory, regulatory and stem cell-like memory cells within the CD4+ compartment were sorted using CD45RO/CCR7/CD25/CD127/CD95/CD27. These data belong to a study of beta chain features in type 1 diabetes. The sequenced template was cDNA made from the entire isolated RNA. Assay: immunoSEQ multiplex PCR; the TCRdb copy retains only in-frame clones and omits some. The sample has roughly 250,000 clones, approximately 70% seen once. Trimming removed 3 bases at V and 6 bases at J, with 18 bases between. CDR1 is MNHEY, CDR2 SMNVEV, per germline (reference sequence). CDR3 length: 16 amino acids.

The sequenced material came from naive CD4+ T cells from blood. This TCR was recovered from a man aged 25-45 years in good health. This chain links TRBV27 with TRBJ2-1; D may be TRBD2 (6 bases). Here the CDR3 DNA reads TGTGCCAGCAGTTTTCGGGGAAATGGAGGGGCCAATGAGCAGTTCTTC. This encodes CASSFRGNGGANEQFF.